This T cell receptor beta chain originates from a study of identical twins. The study, taken as a whole, reports: It was cross-sectional statistical analysis, not following the same donors, that the conclusions relied on.

MiXCR, applied by TCRdb to the 5' RACE reads, yields one record per CDR3 protein. Among hundreds of thousands of distinct CDR3 sequences listed, roughly 8.6% were seen once. From germline, CDR1 is MRHNA and CDR2 SNTAGT. This CDR3 has 15 residues. Deletions cut 3 bases from V and 0 bases from J, with 6 bases between. There are many counts of this clonotype. Its antigen is currently unknown. This sample also belongs to another study, concerning yellow fever vaccine responses in identical twins.

The TCR originated in a woman aged 18-30 years in good health. V is TRBV6-4 and J is TRBJ2-6, with D unresolved. Sequences were obtained from CD8+ T cells sorted from blood. DNA for the CDR3: TGTGCCAGCAGTGAAACCCTCTCTGGGGCCAACGTCCTGACTTTC. Its translation: CASSETLSGANVLTF.